The 8 T cell receptor beta chains below were found in one sample sequenced in a study of cytomegalovirus exposure and HLA in healthy donors (dated by TCRdb to 2016 to 2017). Receptor amplification or capture employed the immunoSEQ multiplex PCR assay. For the multiplex PCR, a mixture combining 60 forward primers for TCR Vbeta segments and 13 reverse primers for TCR Jbeta segments was used. Held by TCRdb, this immuneACCESS table contains in-frame sequences only and omits some clones. Under half of the omission traces to an unresolved V gene where checked; the cause of the rest is unknown. Present in this sample are 95,000 to 100,000 clones, about 80% of which were seen just once. The ten biggest clones cover roughly a sixth of the sample. The material sequenced was PBMCs. The receptor source for this set is a man in his 60s in good health and CMV-seropositive.

The chain employs TRBV2 and TRBJ2-7; weak D call: TRBD1 (6 bases). The germline CDR1 and CDR2 sequences are SNHLY and FYNNEI. Between the trimmed V and J ends, which lost 6 bases and 4 bases, there was a span of 16 bases. This CDR3 is 14 amino acids long. The CDR3 coding sequence is TGTGCCAGCAGCGCACAGGGCCCATCGTACGAGCAGTACTTC. The encoded protein is CASSAQGPSYEQYF.

The chain employs TRBV7-8 and TRBJ2-3; a weak D match, TRBD1 (6 bases). The germline V gene encodes CDR1 SGHVS and CDR2 FQNEAQ. The CDR3 consists of 14 residues. V was pared by 6 bases and J by 1 base, with 11 bases between. CDR3 sequence (DNA): TGTGCCAGCAGGGGGGCCTCGGGCACAGATACGCAGTATTTT. Protein sequence: CASRGASGTDTQYF.

In its sample, this clone was seen a few times. This chain links TRBV6-5 with TRBJ2-3, with D perhaps TRBD2 (6 bases). CDR1 and CDR2 (germline): MNHEY, SVGAGI. The CDR3 spans 14 residues. Trimming took off 7 bases at V and 0 bases at J, with 11 bases between the two ends. The CDR3 protein is CASKAGLSTDTQYF. The CDR3 nucleotides read TGTGCCAGCAAAGCGGGCTTGAGCACAGATACGCAGTATTTT.

This clone has only a few counts. The V gene is TRBV30, the J gene TRBJ1-5; 10 bases match TRBD1. Trimming removed 3 bases from V and 6 bases from J; junction bases left unmatched: 5. This CDR3 comprises 14 residues. Germline V gene lookup returns CDR1 GTSNPN and CDR2 SVGIG (reference sequence). The CDR3: CAWRGQGNGQPQHF. As DNA, the CDR3 is TGTGCCTGGAGGGGACAGGGGAACGGTCAGCCCCAGCATTTT.

The genes are TRBV19 and TRBJ2-2, with TRBD2 matching 14 bases. Germline V lookup: CDR1 LNHDA, CDR2 SQIVND (reference sequence). The CDR3 contains 18 residues. V lost 7 bases, J lost 0 bases, and 7 bases stayed unmatched. DNA for the CDR3: TGTGCCAGTATCTGGGGGACTAGCGGGGGCGCGAACACCGGGGAGCTGTTTTTT. Amino acids: CASIWGTSGGANTGELFF.

V gene TRBV30 combines with J gene TRBJ2-1; tentatively, D is TRBD1 (6 bases). The germline V gene encodes CDR1 GTSNPN and CDR2 SVGIG (reference sequence). V dropped 1 base and J dropped 0 bases, with 16 bases sitting between them. This CDR3 is built from 17 residues. CDR3 amino acids: CAWSGYGQTSSYNEQFF. In nucleotides, the CDR3 is TGTGCCTGGAGTGGATACGGACAGACCAGCTCCTACAATGAGCAGTTCTTC.

For the CDR3, the DNA is TGCGCCAGCAGCTTAGGGGATTGGGCGAGGACTGAAGCTTTCTTT. Amino acids: CASSLGDWARTEAFF. The V call is TRBV5-1, the J call TRBJ1-1; D may be TRBD1 (5 bases). This CDR3 is 15 amino acids long. V dropped 2 bases and J dropped 5 bases, with 16 bases sitting between them. CDR1 is SGHRS, CDR2 YFSETQ, per germline. Supplemented by reference TRBV5-1 and TRBJ1-1, the full variable domain reads KAGVTQTPRYLIKTRGQQVTLSCSPISGHRSVSWYQQTPGQGLQFLFEYFSETQRNKGNFPGRFSGRQFSNSRSEMNVSTLELGDSALYLCASSLGDWARTEAFFGQGTRLTVV.

J is TRBJ1-6 and V is TRBV27; the match to TRBD1 covers 7 bases. The J segment lost 5 bases and the V segment lost 3 bases, leaving 13 bases of the junction unmatched. This CDR3 comprises 18 residues. In germline, CDR1 is MNHEY, CDR2 SMNVEV (reference sequence). The CDR3 sequence: CASSFRGPGTENNSPLHF. The CDR3 DNA sequence: TGTGCCAGCAGTTTTAGGGGGCCCGGGACAGAGAATAATTCACCCCTCCACTTT.